These 8 T cell receptor beta chains originate from one sample sequenced in a study of PD-1 blockade in classical Hodgkin lymphoma. The repertoire was sequenced with immunoSEQ multiplex PCR; TCRdb's copy has only in-frame clones and lacks some. The sample has fewer than 30,000 clones, about four fifths seen once. Each patient relapsed following autologous stem cell transplantation, and prior brentuximab vedotin exposure differed. This specimen consisted of peripheral blood mononuclear cells (PBMCs), obtained before the second cycle of nivolumab. The receptors here all came from a human donor with classical Hodgkin lymphoma.

The chain employs TRBV11-3 and TRBJ2-7, with D possibly TRBD2 on 6 matching bases. Germline CDR1 and CDR2: SGHNT and YENEEA. Trimming cost V 3 bases and J 2 bases, with 8 bases left between them. The CDR3 runs to 13 residues. The CDR3 loop is CASSFGEAYEQYF. The CDR3 DNA reads as TGTGCCAGCAGCTTCGGGGAGGCCTACGAGCAGTACTTC.

This chain joins TRBV6-6 and TRBJ1-3, with TRBD1 matching over 7 bases. The J segment lost 3 bases and the V segment lost 7 bases, leaving 6 bases of the junction unmatched. CDR1 MNHNY and CDR2 SVGAGI come from the germline V gene (reference sequence). CDR3 length equals 14 residues. CDR3 nucleotides: TGTGCCAGCACGTCCAGGGGGAATGGAAACACCATATATTTT. Amino acid sequence: CASTSRGNGNTIYF.

The J gene is TRBJ2-2, the V gene TRBV28; the match to TRBD2 covers 7 bases. CDR3 length: 13 amino acids. V was clipped by 8 bases and J by 7 bases; unmatched bases: 7. Per the germline V gene, CDR1 is MDHEN and CDR2 is SYDVKM. CDR3: CASLRPGGGELFF. For the CDR3, the DNA is TGTGCCAGCCTCAGGCCGGGGGGCGGGGAGCTGTTTTTT.

V and J are TRBV19 and TRBJ1-5; tentatively, D is TRBD1 (5 bases). V shed 4 bases and J shed 4 bases, with 8 bases lying between them. Germline lookup yields CDR1 LNHDA and CDR2 SQIVND (reference sequence). This CDR3 has 13 amino acids. The CDR3 loop reads CASSRGGNQPQHF. CDR3 coding DNA: TGTGCCAGTAGTAGGGGGGGGAATCAGCCCCAGCATTTT. The full variable domain, rest sourced from reference TRBV19 and TRBJ1-5, is DGGITQSPKYLFRKEGQNVTLSCEQNLNHDAMYWYRQDPGQGLRLIYYSQIVNDFQKGDIAEGYSVSREKKESFPLTVTSAQKNPTAFYLCASSRGGNQPQHFGDGTRLSIL.

This clone was seen a single time. The genes are TRBV4-2 and TRBJ2-1, with 7 bases aligning to TRBD2. This CDR3 has 15 residues. CDR1 is LGHNA, CDR2 YNFKEQ, per germline. Germline trimming cut 8 bases from V and 4 bases from J; bases unmatched to any gene: 11. CDR3 bases: TGTGCCAGCGGGATGGGACTATACGTTTACAATGAGCAGTTCTTC. Translating gives CASGMGLYVYNEQFF.

This clone has a single count. The J gene is TRBJ2-1, the V gene TRBV18; 7 positions match TRBD1. The CDR3 consists of 14 residues. V lost 3 bases and J lost 8; bases outside the gene matches: 7. Germline V gene lookup returns CDR1 KGHSH and CDR2 LQKENI. For the CDR3, the DNA is TGTGCCAGCTCACCGTCGACAGGGTGGGATGAGCAGTTCTTC. Translation gives CASSPSTGWDEQFF.

A note on this clone: The same CDR3 can be traced to other DNA sequences in this sample. The rearrangement uses TRBV6-1 and TRBJ1-1; maybe TRBD1 (5 bases). Per the germline V gene, CDR1 is MNHNS and CDR2 is SASEGT. This CDR3 spans 13 amino acids. Trimming took 3 bases from V and 4 from J, leaving 9 bases between them. This chain's CDR3 is CASSDQGGTEAFF. The CDR3 region has the DNA TGTGCCAGCAGTGATCAGGGAGGCACTGAAGCTTTCTTT.

The DNA of the CDR3 is TGTGCCAGCAGCCAGGCCCGGGGTACCGGCTACACCTTC. It is translated as CASSQARGTGYTF. This chain connects TRBV14 to TRBJ1-2; D gene uncertain. Germline lookup yields CDR1 SGHDN and CDR2 FVKESK. The CDR3 is made up of 13 amino acids. V lost 3 bases and J 8 bases, leaving 13 bases between the germline ends.